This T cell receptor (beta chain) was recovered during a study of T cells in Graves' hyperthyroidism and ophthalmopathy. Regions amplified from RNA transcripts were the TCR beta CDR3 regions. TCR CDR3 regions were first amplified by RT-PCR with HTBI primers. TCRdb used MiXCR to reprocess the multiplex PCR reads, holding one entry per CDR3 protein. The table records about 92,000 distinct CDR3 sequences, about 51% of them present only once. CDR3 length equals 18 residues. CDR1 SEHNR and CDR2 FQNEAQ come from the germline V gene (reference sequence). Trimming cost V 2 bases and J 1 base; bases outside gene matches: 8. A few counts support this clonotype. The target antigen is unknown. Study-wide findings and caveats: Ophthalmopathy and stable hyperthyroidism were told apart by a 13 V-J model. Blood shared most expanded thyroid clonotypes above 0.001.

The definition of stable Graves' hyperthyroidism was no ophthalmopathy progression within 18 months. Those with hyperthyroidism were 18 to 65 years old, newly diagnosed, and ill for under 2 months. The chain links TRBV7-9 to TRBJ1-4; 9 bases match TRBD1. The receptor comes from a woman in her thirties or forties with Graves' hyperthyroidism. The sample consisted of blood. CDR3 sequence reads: CASSLRDRVGRTNEKLFF. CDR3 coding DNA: TGTGCCAGCAGCTTAAGGGACAGGGTCGGTCGAACTAATGAAAAACTGTTTTTT.